These 10 T cell receptor beta chains originate from one sample sequenced in a study of blood T cell repertoires in COVID-19. The table came from immunoSEQ multiplex PCR; TCRdb's copy has only in-frame clones and leaves some out. The sample carries more than 250,000 clones, more than 85% recorded once. Sequenced sample: PBMCs or T cells enriched from blood (not recorded which). These receptors came from a woman in her twenties or thirties who had recovered from COVID-19.

This chain links TRBV4-3 with TRBJ2-3; 11 bases agree with TRBD1. The V and J ends lost 2 bases and 3 bases, in that order; junction bases with no gene match: 7. The CDR3 is 17 residues long. Germline CDR1 and CDR2: LGHNA and YSLEER. The CDR3 reads CASSQTGTGGWTDTQYF. CDR3 DNA: TGCGCCAGCAGCCAAACAGGGACAGGGGGATGGACAGATACGCAGTATTTT.

V usage is TRBV19 and J usage is TRBJ2-7; D might be TRBD1 (6 bases). This CDR3 region has 14 residues. Looked up from germline, CDR1 is LNHDA and CDR2 is SQIVND (reference sequence). V was cut by 5 bases and J by 2 bases, with 13 bases left in between. CDR3 in DNA: TGTGCCAGTAGTCATCGACAGGAGCCCTACGAGCAGTACTTC. It translates to CASSHRQEPYEQYF.

This clone was seen just once. J is TRBJ2-7 and V is TRBV11-2; 10 nucleotides match TRBD2. Germline trimming cut 6 bases from V and 0 bases from J; bases unmatched to any gene: 11. Germline CDR1 reads SGHAT; CDR2 reads FQNNGV. This CDR3 has 17 amino acids. The CDR3 DNA reads TGTGCCAGCAGTCGATCCGGCCTAGCGGGGGACTCCTACGAGCAGTACTTC. It specifies CASSRSGLAGDSYEQYF.

Concerning this clone: The junction differs from germline at one of its ends, possibly a read error. This chain connects TRBV7-9 to TRBJ1-2, with D possibly TRBD1 on 5 matching bases. Per the germline V gene, CDR1 is SEHNR and CDR2 is FQNEAQ (reference sequence). This CDR3 is built from 12 residues. For the CDR3, the DNA is TGTGCCAGCAGCTCAACTGACAGAACCGGCCTTTTC. The encoded protein is CASSSTDRTGLF.

The chain recombines TRBV6-6 with TRBJ2-3; D possibly corresponds to TRBD1 (5 bases). The CDR3 contains 14 residues. CDR1 MNHNY and CDR2 SVGAGI come from the germline V gene (reference sequence). V lost 0 bases to trimming and J lost 4 bases, with 8 bases between them. CDR3 sequence reads: CASSYSTVSDTQYF. The CDR3, as DNA: TGTGCCAGCAGTTACTCGACAGTCTCAGATACGCAGTATTTT.

The chain recombines TRBV6-5 with TRBJ2-7; 7 bases align to TRBD1. This CDR3 region has 16 residues. J gave up 1 base and V 3 bases, and 9 bases lay outside the gene matches. Germline assignment: CDR1 MNHEY and CDR2 SVGAGI. CDR3 sequence: CASSYSYRQGSYEQYF. CDR3 nucleotide sequence: TGTGCCAGCAGTTATTCCTATCGACAGGGTTCCTACGAGCAGTACTTC.

As DNA, the CDR3 is TGTGCCAGCAGTTCAGGCTCAGCGGGGGTTAAGACCCAGTACTTC. As protein: CASSSGSAGVKTQYF. The genes are TRBV28 and TRBJ2-5, with 8 bases lining up with TRBD2. The CDR3 consists of 15 residues. Germline lookup yields CDR1 MDHEN and CDR2 SYDVKM. The trim removed 4 bases at V and 6 bases at J, leaving 10 bases unmatched.

This chain connects TRBV2 to TRBJ2-7; TRBD1 might be the D (6 bases). Germline V gene sequence: CDR1 SNHLY, CDR2 FYNNEI. V lost 4 bases and J 6 bases, leaving 22 bases between the germline ends. The CDR3 is 16 residues long. Written as DNA, the CDR3 is TGTGCCAGCAGTGGGTACAGGGCGTCTGCTGCTGGCGAGCAGTACTTC. It yields the protein CASSGYRASAAGEQYF.

The CDR3 nucleotides read TGTGCCAGCAGTTCAGGGGCCCAGCCCCAGCATTTT. Translating gives CASSSGAQPQHF. The rearrangement uses TRBV27 and TRBJ1-5, with a tentative D call TRBD1 (6 bases). The CDR3 is 12 amino acids. Germline V gene data show CDR1 as MNHEY and CDR2 as SMNVEV (reference sequence). V was trimmed by 4 bases and J by 7 bases, leaving 8 bases between them.

The V call is TRBV28, the J call TRBJ2-6, with D possibly being TRBD1 (5 bases). Between the trimmed V and J ends, which lost 3 bases and 2 bases, there was a span of 8 bases. CDR1 MDHEN and CDR2 SYDVKM come from the germline V gene. The CDR3 runs to 15 residues. CDR3 bases: TGTGCCAGCAGTTTTGCGACAGCTGGGGCCAACGTCCTGACTTTC. This codes for CASSFATAGANVLTF.